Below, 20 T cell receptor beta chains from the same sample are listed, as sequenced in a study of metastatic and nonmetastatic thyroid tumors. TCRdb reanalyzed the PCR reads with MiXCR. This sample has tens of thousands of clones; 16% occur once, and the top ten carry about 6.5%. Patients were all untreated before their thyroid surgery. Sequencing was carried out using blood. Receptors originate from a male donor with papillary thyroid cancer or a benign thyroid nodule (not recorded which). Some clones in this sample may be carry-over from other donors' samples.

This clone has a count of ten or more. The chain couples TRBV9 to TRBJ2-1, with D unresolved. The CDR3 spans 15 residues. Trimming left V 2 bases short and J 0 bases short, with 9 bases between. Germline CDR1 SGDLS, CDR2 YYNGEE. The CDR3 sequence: CASSVLEGSYNEQFF. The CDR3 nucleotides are TGTGCCAGCAGCGTGCTAGAAGGCTCCTACAATGAGCAGTTCTTC.

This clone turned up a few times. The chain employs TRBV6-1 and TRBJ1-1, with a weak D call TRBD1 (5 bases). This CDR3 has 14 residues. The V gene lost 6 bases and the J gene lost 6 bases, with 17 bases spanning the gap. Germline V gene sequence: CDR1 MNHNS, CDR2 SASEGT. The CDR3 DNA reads TGTGCCAGCAGACCTGGACACGTCGGCTCTGAAGCTTTCTTT. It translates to CASRPGHVGSEAFF.

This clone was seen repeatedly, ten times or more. CDR3 DNA: TGTGCCAGCAGCTTAGGTACCGTGACTGGCTACACCTTC. It is translated as CASSLGTVTGYTF. The chain uses TRBV7-9 and TRBJ1-2; D gene uncertain. V lost 1 base and J lost 7, with 10 bases in between. This CDR3 comprises 13 residues. CDR1 and CDR2 (germline): SEHNR, FQNEAQ (reference sequence).

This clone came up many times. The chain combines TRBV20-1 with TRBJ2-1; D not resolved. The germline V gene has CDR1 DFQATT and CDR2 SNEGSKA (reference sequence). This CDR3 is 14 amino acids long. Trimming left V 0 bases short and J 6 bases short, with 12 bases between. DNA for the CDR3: TGCAGTGCTAGAGAGGGGTGGGTAGCCAATGAGCAGTTCTTC. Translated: CSAREGWVANEQFF.

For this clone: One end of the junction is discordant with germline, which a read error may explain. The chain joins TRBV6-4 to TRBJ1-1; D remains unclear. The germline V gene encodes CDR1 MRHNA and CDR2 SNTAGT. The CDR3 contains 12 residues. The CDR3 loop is CASSPCSVEAFF. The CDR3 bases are TGTGCCAGCAGCCCGTGCTCTGTTGAAGCCTTCTTT.

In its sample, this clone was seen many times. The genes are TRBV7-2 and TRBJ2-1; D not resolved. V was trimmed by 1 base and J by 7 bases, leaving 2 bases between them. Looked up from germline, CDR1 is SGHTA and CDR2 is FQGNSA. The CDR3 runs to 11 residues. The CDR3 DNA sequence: TGTGCCAGCAGCTTAGAGAATGAGCAGTTCTTC. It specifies CASSLENEQFF.

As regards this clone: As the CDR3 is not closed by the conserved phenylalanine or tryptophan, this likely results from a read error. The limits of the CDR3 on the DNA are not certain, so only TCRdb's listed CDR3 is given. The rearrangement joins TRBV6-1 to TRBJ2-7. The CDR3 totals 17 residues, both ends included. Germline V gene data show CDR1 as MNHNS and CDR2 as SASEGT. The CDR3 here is CASSADDIGTAGLRAVL.

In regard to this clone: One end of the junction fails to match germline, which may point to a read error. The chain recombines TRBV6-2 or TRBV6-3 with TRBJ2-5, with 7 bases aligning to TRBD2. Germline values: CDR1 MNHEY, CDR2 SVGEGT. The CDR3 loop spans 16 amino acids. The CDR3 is CASIYSPTSGEETQYF. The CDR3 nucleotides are TGTGCCAGCATTTACTCCCCCACGAGCGGGGAAGAGACCCAGTACTTC.

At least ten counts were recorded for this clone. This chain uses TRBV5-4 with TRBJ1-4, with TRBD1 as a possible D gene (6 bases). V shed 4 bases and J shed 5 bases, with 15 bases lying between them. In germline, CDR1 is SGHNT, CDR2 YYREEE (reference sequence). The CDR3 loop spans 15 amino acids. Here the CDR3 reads CASSQGWGANEKLFF. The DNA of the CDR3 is TGTGCCAGCAGCCAGGGTTGGGGGGCCAATGAAAAACTGTTTTTT.

The CDR3: CASSSGPGLGVYEQYF. CDR3 coding DNA: TGCGCCAGCAGCTCGGGACCGGGACTAGGTGTCTACGAGCAGTACTTC. The rearrangement joins TRBV5-1 to TRBJ2-7; the match to TRBD2 covers 8 bases. CDR1 and CDR2 from the germline V gene are SGHRS and YFSETQ. CDR3 length: 16 residues. Germline trimming cut 3 bases from V and 3 bases from J; bases unmatched to any gene: 11.

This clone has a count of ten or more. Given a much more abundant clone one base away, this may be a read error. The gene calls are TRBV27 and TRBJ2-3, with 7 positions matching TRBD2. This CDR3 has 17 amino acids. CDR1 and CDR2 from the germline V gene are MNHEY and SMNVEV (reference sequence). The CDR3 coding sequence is TGTGCCAGCGGTTTACAGCCCCGGGGGGACAGCACAGATACGCAGTATTTT. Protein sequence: CASGLQPRGDSTDTQYF.

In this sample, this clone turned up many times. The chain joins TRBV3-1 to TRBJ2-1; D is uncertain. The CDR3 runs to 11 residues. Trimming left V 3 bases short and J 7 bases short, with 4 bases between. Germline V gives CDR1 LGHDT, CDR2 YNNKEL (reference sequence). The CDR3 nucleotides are TGTGCCAGCAGCCATGAAAATGAGCAGTTCTTC. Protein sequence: CASSHENEQFF.

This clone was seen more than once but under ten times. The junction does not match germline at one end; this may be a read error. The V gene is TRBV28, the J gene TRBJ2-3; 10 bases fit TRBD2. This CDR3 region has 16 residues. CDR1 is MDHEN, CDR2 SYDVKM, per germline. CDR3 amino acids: CASNITSGMGTDTQYF. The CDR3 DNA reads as TGTGCCAGCAACATTACTAGCGGGATGGGCACAGATACGCAATATTTT.

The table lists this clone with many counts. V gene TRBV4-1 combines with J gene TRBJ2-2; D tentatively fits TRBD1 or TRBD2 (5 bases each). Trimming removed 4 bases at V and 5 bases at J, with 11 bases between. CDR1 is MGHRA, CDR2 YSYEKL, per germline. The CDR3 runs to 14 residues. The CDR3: CASSPGTGTGELFF. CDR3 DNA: TGCGCCAGCAGCCCCGGGACGGGAACCGGGGAGCTGTTTTTT.

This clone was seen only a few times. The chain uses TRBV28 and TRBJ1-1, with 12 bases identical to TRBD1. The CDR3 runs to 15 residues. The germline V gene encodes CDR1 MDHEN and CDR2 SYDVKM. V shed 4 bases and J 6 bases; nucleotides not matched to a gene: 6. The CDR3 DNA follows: TGTGCCAGCAGTTCCCCCCGGGACAGGGGGCCTGAAGCTTTCTTT. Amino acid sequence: CASSSPRDRGPEAFF.

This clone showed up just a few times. CDR3 amino acids: CASSEWYEQYF. CDR3 in DNA: TGTGCCAGCAGTGAATGGTACGAGCAGTACTTC. The chain has TRBV6-1 and TRBJ2-7, with D unclear. V was trimmed by 2 bases and J by 4 bases, leaving 3 bases between them. Per germline, CDR1 MNHNS and CDR2 SASEGT. This CDR3 contains 11 residues.

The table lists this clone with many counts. CDR3 region: CASSPDRVRGYTF. The CDR3, as DNA: TGTGCCAGCAGCCCCGACAGGGTACGAGGCTACACCTTC. This chain links TRBV7-8 with TRBJ1-2; 7 nucleotides line up with TRBD1. This CDR3 has 13 amino acids. Germline loops: CDR1 SGHVS, CDR2 FQNEAQ. The junction had 8 bases not matched to a gene; V was cut back by 5 bases and J by 8 bases.

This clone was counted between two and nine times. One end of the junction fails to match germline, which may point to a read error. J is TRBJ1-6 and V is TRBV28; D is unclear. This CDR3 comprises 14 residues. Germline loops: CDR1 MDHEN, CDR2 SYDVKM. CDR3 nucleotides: TGTGCCAGCAGGCCCGACAAGGAGAATTCACCCCTACACTTT. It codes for CASRPDKENSPLHF.

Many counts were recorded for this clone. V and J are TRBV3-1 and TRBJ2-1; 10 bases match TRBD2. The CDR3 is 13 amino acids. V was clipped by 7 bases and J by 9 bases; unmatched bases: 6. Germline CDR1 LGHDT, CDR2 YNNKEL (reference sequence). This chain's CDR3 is CASILAGTLEQFF. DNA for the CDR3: TGTGCCAGCATACTAGCGGGAACTCTTGAGCAGTTCTTC.

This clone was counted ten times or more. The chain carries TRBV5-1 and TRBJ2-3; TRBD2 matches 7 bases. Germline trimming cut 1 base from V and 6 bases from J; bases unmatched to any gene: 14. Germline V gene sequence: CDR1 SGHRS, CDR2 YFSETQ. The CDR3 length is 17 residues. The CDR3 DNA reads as TGCGCCAGCAGCTTGCAACCGACGGGTGGGGAGGGGGATACGCAGTATTTT. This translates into CASSLQPTGGEGDTQYF.